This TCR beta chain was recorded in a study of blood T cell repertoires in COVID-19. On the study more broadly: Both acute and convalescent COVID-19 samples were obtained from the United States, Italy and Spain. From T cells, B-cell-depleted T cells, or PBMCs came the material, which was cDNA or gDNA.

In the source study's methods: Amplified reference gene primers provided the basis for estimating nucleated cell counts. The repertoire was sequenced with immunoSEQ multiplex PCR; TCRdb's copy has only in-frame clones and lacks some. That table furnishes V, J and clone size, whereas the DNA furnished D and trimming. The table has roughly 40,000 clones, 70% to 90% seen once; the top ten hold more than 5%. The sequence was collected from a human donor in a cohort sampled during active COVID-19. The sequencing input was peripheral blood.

Written as DNA, the CDR3 is TGTGCCAGCAGCCTCGGGGGGGCAGCGGGGGTTTACGAGCAGTACTTC. Translating it yields CASSLGGAAGVYEQYF. V usage is TRBV11-2 and J usage is TRBJ2-7; 8 bases are a match to TRBD2. V was clipped by 5 bases and J by 4 bases; unmatched bases: 13. Germline CDR1 SGHAT, CDR2 FQNNGV. The CDR3 consists of 16 residues.